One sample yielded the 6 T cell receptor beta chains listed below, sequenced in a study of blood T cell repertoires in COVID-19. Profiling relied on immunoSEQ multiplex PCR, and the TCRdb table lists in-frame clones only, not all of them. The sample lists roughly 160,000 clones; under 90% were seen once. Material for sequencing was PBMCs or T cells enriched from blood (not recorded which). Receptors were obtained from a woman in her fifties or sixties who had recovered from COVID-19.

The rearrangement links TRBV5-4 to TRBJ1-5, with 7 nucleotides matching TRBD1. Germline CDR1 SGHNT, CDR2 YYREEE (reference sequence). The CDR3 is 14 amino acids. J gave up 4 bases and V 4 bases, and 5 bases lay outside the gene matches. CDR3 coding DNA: TGTGCCAGCAGCGTGACAGGGACTAATCAGCCCCAGCATTTT. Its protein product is CASSVTGTNQPQHF.

CDR3 loop: CASSFLGPGELFF. CDR3 bases: TGTGCCAGCAGCTTCCTCGGTCCCGGGGAGCTGTTTTTT. This sequence joins TRBV7-9 and TRBJ2-2; D is unresolved. This CDR3 spans 13 amino acids. The V gene's germline CDR1 is SEHNR and CDR2 FQNEAQ (reference sequence). Trimming left V 3 bases short and J 6 bases short, with 8 bases between.

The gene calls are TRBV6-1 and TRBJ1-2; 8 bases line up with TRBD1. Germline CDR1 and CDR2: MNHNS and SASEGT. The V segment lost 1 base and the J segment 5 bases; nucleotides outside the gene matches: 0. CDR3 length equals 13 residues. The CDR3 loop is CASSEGTGYGYTF. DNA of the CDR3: TGTGCCAGCAGTGAAGGGACAGGGTATGGCTACACCTTC.

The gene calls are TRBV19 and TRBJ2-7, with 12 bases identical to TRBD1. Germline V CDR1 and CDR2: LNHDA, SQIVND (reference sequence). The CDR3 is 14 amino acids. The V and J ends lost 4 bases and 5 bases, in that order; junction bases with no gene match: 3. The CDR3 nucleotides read TGTGCCAGTAGTACGGGACAGGGGGCGGACGAGCAGTACTTC. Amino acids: CASSTGQGADEQYF. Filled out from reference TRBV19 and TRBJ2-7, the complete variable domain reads DGGITQSPKYLFRKEGQNVTLSCEQNLNHDAMYWYRQDPGQGLRLIYYSQIVNDFQKGDIAEGYSVSREKKESFPLTVTSAQKNPTAFYLCASSTGQGADEQYFGPGTRLTVT.

CDR3 region: CASGRTSGGATNEQYF. The CDR3 nucleotides read TGTGCCAGCGGACGGACTAGCGGGGGGGCGACCAACGAGCAGTACTTC. The chain couples TRBV9 to TRBJ2-7; TRBD2 aligns across 15 bases. From germline, CDR1 is SGDLS and CDR2 YYNGEE. Trimming at V came to 7 bases and at J to 5 bases, leaving 10 bases not matched to a gene. CDR3 length equals 16 residues. The full variable domain, in which reference TRBV9 and TRBJ2-7 provide the parts outside the CDR3, is DSGVTQTPKHLITATGQRVTLRCSPRSGDLSVYWYQQSLDQGLQFLIQYYNGEERAKGNILERFSAQQFPDLHSELNLSSLELGDSALYFCASGRTSGGATNEQYFGPGTRLTVT.

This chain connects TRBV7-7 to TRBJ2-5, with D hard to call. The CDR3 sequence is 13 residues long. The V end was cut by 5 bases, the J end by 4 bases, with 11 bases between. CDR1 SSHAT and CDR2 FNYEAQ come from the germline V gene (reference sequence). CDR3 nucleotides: TGTGCCAGCAGCGCCGACTTGGGAGAGACCCAGTACTTC. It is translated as CASSADLGETQYF.